Listed below are T cell receptor beta chains from one sample, sequenced in a study of cytomegalovirus exposure and HLA in healthy donors. TCRdb's copy holds only in-frame clones and misses some; the assay was immunoSEQ multiplex PCR. The profile shows 140,000 to 150,000 clones, 77% of them singletons. The material sequenced was PBMCs. These TCRs come from a male donor in good health and CMV-seronegative. CDR3s include the opening cysteine and the closing phenylalanine or tryptophan. Each record gives: D gene, V gene, J gene, CDR3 protein, CDR3 DNA. D genes are given only for firm matches.

>TRBD1|TRBV5-8|TRBJ1-5
CASTRGQGSNQPQHF
TGTGCCAGCACCCGGGGACAGGGGAGCAATCAGCCCCAGCATTTT
>.|TRBV25-1|TRBJ1-2
CASSEAGGNYGYTF
TGTGCCAGCAGTGAGGCGGGGGGTAACTATGGCTACACCTTC
>TRBD1|TRBV29-1|TRBJ2-5
CSALGDRGDLETQYF
TGCAGCGCCCTCGGGGACAGGGGGGATTTGGAGACCCAGTACTTC
>TRBD2|TRBV6-6|TRBJ2-7
CASSPPPSGSRYEQYF
TGTGCCAGCAGTCCCCCTCCTAGCGGGAGCCGCTACGAGCAGTACTTC
>TRBD1|TRBV5-4|TRBJ2-2
CASRQGLPGQGSTGELFF
TGTGCCAGCAGACAAGGGTTACCGGGACAGGGGAGCACCGGGGAGCTGTTTTTT
>TRBD2|TRBV5-1|TRBJ2-1
CASSLAGEAYNEQFF
TGCGCCAGCAGTCTAGCGGGAGAGGCCTACAATGAGCAGTTCTTC
>.|TRBV6-5|TRBJ2-7
CASRSGVPYEQYF
TGTGCCAGCCGATCGGGGGTTCCCTACGAGCAGTACTTC
>.|TRBV21-1|TRBJ2-7
CASTDRLDSSYEQYF
TGTGCCAGCACCGACCGACTAGACAGCTCCTACGAGCAGTACTTC
>.|TRBV6-6|TRBJ2-7
CASRRDDYEQYF
TGTGCCAGCAGGAGAGATGACTACGAGCAGTACTTC
>TRBD1|TRBV27|TRBJ2-2
CASSSGQGAFTGELFF
TGTGCCAGCAGTTCCGGACAGGGGGCGTTTACCGGGGAGCTGTTTTTT